The 9 T cell receptor beta chains presented below share a single source sample, sequenced in a study of vaccination effects on CD4 cells after COVID-19. Sequencing was preceded by expansion of antigen-specific CD4+ T cells with viral peptide pools in the ViraFEST assay. Between days 10 and 11 of culture, CD4+ T cells were separated out. Vaccinated participants had no history of SARS-CoV-2 infection and tested negative for nucleocapsid antibodies. Sequencing used immunoSEQ multiplex PCR; TCRdb keeps in-frame clones, though not all of them. Of 55,000 to 75,000 clones in the sample, less than 85% are singletons; the top ten hold around 2.7%. The antigens of these receptors remain unknown. The sequenced sample was CD4+ T cells from PBMCs cultured with HCoV-NL63 spike peptides, obtained before COVID-19 vaccination. The receptors were gathered from a human donor who received a COVID-19 vaccine.

The rearrangement uses TRBV12-5 and TRBJ2-2; D is unresolved. The CDR3 has 13 amino acids. Germline CDR1 and CDR2: LGHNT and FRNRAP. Trimming left V 7 bases short and J 3 bases short, with 9 bases between. The CDR3 sequence: CASALGHTGELFF. The CDR3 DNA reads as TGTGCTAGTGCCCTCGGTCACACCGGGGAGCTGTTTTTT.

This chain's CDR3 is CASSTELGQPQHF. DNA of the CDR3: TGTGCCAGTAGTACGGAACTGGGGCAGCCCCAGCATTTT. The chain links TRBV19 to TRBJ1-5; D unclear. In germline, CDR1 is LNHDA, CDR2 SQIVND (reference sequence). Trimming removed 4 bases at V and 7 bases at J, with 11 bases between. The CDR3 length is 13 residues.

The rearrangement uses TRBV10-2 and TRBJ2-7; the D call may be TRBD1 or TRBD2 (5 bases each). Trimming took 8 bases from V and 0 from J, leaving 17 bases between them. Germline values: CDR1 WSHSY, CDR2 SAAADI. The CDR3 has 15 amino acids. In DNA form, the CDR3 reads TGCGCCAGCTCTCGATCCAGGGAGTCCTCCTACGAGCAGTACGTC. This codes for CASSRSRESSYEQYV.

The V gene is TRBV12-3 or TRBV12-4, the J gene TRBJ1-1; D ambiguous. Deletions cut 3 bases from V and 3 bases from J, with 8 bases between. The CDR3 extends over 13 amino acids. This chain's CDR3 is CASSFSGYTEAFF. The CDR3 region has the DNA TGTGCCAGCAGTTTTTCGGGGTACACTGAAGCTTTCTTT.

The chain combines TRBV18 with TRBJ2-3; D unresolved. The length of the CDR3 is 12 residues. Germline values: CDR1 KGHSH, CDR2 LQKENI. Trimming took 2 bases from V and 1 from J, leaving 1 base between them. Here the CDR3 reads CASSPGTDTQYF. The CDR3 bases are TGTGCCAGCTCACCAGGCACAGATACGCAGTATTTT.

The CDR3 protein is CASSKGRLGELFF. The CDR3 bases are TGTGCCAGCAGTAAGGGGAGACTCGGGGAGCTGTTTTTT. The chain carries TRBV27 and TRBJ2-2; either TRBD1 or TRBD2 may fit D (5 bases each). CDR3 length equals 13 residues. The V end was cut by 5 bases, the J end by 7 bases, with 11 bases between. Germline-derived CDR1 and CDR2 are MNHEY and SMNVEV (reference sequence).

This chain joins TRBV7-3 and TRBJ2-3, with 14 bases aligning to TRBD2. The CDR3 contains 17 residues. Germline-derived CDR1 and CDR2 are SGHTA and FQGTGA. V gave up 5 bases and J gave up 1 base; unmatched junction bases: 5. The CDR3 DNA reads TGTGCCAGCAGCACTATGGGACTAGCGGGGGGCACAGATACGCAGTATTTT. Its translation: CASSTMGLAGGTDTQYF.

The J gene is TRBJ1-1, the V gene TRBV2; the D is unclear. Trimming stripped 8 bases from V and 5 bases from J, with 15 bases between. This CDR3 region has 13 residues. From germline, CDR1 is SNHLY and CDR2 FYNNEI. CDR3 amino acids: CASGGDSLTEAFF. In nucleotides, the CDR3 is TGTGCCAGCGGCGGGGATAGTTTGACTGAAGCTTTCTTT.

This chain joins TRBV4-3 and TRBJ1-2; possible D gene TRBD1, 6 bases. Germline V CDR1 and CDR2: LGHNA, YSLEER. This CDR3 comprises 15 residues. V was cut by 0 bases and J by 4 bases, with 12 bases left in between. The CDR3 reads CASSQDRAGAYGYTF. The DNA of the CDR3 is TGCGCCAGCAGCCAAGATAGGGCAGGGGCCTATGGCTACACCTTC.